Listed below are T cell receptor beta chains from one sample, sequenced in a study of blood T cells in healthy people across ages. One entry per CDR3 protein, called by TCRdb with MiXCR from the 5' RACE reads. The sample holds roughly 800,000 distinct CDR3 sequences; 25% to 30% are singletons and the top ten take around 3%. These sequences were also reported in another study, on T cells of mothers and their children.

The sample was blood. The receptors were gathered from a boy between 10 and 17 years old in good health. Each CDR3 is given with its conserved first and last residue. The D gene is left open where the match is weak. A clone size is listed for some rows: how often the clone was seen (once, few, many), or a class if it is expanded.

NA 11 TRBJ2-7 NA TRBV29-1 CSVRVGDEQYF TGCAGCGTCCGCGTAGGGGACGAGCAGTACTTC
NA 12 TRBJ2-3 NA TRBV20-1 CSARLNTDTQYF TGCAGTGCTCGACTCAACACAGATACGCAGTATTTT
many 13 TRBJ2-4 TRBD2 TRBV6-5 CASSYSPGGVQYF TGTGCCAGCAGTTACTCCCCGGGGGGGGTTCAGTACTTC
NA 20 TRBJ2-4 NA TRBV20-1 CSASPGPSTLEGIAKNIQYF TGCAGTGCCAGCCCGGGACCTTCAACGCTCGAGGGTATAGCCAAAAACATTCAGTACTTC
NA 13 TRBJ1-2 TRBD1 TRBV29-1 CSVLPPGQGGYTF TGCAGCGTTCTTCCTCCGGGACAGGGAGGCTACACCTTC
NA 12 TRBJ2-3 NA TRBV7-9 CATQTVPDTQYF TGCGCCACCCAGACAGTGCCAGATACGCAGTATTTT
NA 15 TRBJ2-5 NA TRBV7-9 CASSPSGPGGETQYF TGTGCCAGCAGCCCATCCGGACCTGGCGGGGAGACCCAGTACTTC
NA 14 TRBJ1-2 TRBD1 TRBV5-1 CASSLLGQGEGYTF TGCGCCAGCAGCTTGCTCGGACAGGGGGAGGGCTACACCTTC
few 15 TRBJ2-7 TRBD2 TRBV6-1 CASSTQGLARWEQYF TGTGCCAGCAGTACCCAGGGACTAGCGCGATGGGAGCAGTACTTC
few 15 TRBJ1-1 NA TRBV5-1 CASGPDIPYDTEAFF TGCGCCAGCGGGCCGGACATCCCCTACGACACTGAAGCTTTCTTT
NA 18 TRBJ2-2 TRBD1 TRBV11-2 CASSLIDPGQGFTGELFF TGTGCCAGCAGCTTAATCGACCCGGGACAGGGCTTCACCGGGGAGCTGTTTTTT
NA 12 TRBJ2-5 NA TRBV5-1 CASRPTEGTQYF TGCGCCAGCAGACCGACGGAAGGGACCCAGTACTTC
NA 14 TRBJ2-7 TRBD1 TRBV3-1 CASSDGTAPNEQYF TGTGCCAGCAGCGACGGGACAGCTCCTAACGAGCAGTACTTC
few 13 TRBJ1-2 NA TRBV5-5 CASSIRTPDGYTF TGTGCCAGCAGCATTAGGACACCTGATGGCTACACCTTC
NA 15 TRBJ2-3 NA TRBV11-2 CASRDIRRGTDTQYF TGTGCCAGCAGGGACATCCGAAGGGGCACAGATACGCAGTATTTT
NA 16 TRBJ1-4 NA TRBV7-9 CASSLVSGRTNEKLFF TGTGCCAGCAGCTTAGTTTCAGGGCGAACTAATGAAAAACTGTTTTTT
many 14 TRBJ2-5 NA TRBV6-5 CASSRGDSQETQYF TGTGCCAGCAGCCGGGGGGACAGTCAAGAGACCCAGTACTTC
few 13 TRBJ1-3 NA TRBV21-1 CALQSKPRNTIYF TGTGCCCTGCAATCGAAACCCCGCAACACCATATATTTT
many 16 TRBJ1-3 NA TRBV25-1 CASSYTPGGSGNTIYF TGTGCCAGCAGTTACACACCGGGAGGCTCTGGAAACACCATATATTTT
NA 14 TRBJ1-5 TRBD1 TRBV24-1 CATSDSDRDQPQHF TGTGCCACCAGTGATTCCGACAGGGATCAGCCCCAGCATTTT
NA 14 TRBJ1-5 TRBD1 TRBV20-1 CSARWQGGNQPQHF TGCAGTGCTAGATGGCAGGGGGGCAATCAGCCCCAGCATTTT
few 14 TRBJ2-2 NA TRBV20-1 CSARGSVNTGELFF TGCAGTGCTAGAGGGTCAGTCAACACCGGGGAGCTGTTTTTT
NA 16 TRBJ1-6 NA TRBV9 CASSVGGPGRNSPLHF TGTGCCAGCAGCGTAGGAGGGCCCGGAAGGAATTCACCCCTCCACTTT
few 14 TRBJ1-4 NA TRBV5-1 CASSFDATNEKLFF TGCGCCAGCAGCTTTGATGCAACTAATGAAAAACTGTTTTTT
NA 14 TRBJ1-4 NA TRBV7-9 CASSSPWAGEKLFF TGTGCCAGCAGCTCCCCGTGGGCAGGTGAAAAACTGTTTTTT
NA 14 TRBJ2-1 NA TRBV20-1 CSASCGGGPGEQFF TGCAGTGCTAGCTGCGGGGGCGGCCCGGGGGAGCAGTTCTTC
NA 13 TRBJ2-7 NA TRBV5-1 CASSLRGEYEQYF TGCGCCAGCAGCTTGAGAGGGGAGTACGAGCAGTACTTC
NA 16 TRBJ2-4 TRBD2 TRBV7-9 CASSPFSGGGKNIQYF TGTGCCAGCAGCCCGTTTAGCGGGGGTGGCAAAAACATTCAGTACTTC
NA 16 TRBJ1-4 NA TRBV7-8 CASSLDREGTNEKLFF TGTGCCAGCAGCTTAGACCGCGAAGGGACTAATGAAAAACTGTTTTTT
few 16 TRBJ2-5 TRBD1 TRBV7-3 CASWPLGWGTAIFQYF TGTGCCAGCTGGCCCCTAGGGTGGGGGACAGCGATATTCCAGTACTTC
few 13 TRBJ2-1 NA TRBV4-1 CASSGPSYNEQFF TGCGCCAGCAGCGGGCCCTCCTACAATGAGCAGTTCTTC
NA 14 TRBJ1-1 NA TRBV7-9 CASSSWEGSTEAFF TGTGCCAGCAGCTCCTGGGAGGGAAGCACTGAAGCTTTCTTT
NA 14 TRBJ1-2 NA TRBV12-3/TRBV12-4 CASKQTGSNYGYTF TGTGCCAGCAAACAGACAGGCAGTAACTATGGCTACACCTTC
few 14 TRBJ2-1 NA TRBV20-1 CSAPRGLSVNEQFF TGCAGTGCTCCCCGCGGACTTAGCGTCAATGAGCAGTTCTTC
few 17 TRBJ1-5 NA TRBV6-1 CASSDTYRVGGNQPQHF TGTGCCAGCAGTGATACATACAGGGTTGGAGGCAATCAGCCCCAGCATTTT
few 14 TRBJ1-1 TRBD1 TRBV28 CASRPTGQGSEAFF TGTGCCAGCAGGCCCACCGGACAGGGAAGTGAAGCTTTCTTT
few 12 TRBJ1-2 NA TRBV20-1 CSAATQEHGYTF TGCAGTGCTGCCACTCAGGAACATGGCTACACCTTC
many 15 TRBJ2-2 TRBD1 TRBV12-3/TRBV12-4 CASSLGQGSTGELFF TGTGCCAGCAGTTTGGGACAGGGGAGCACCGGGGAGCTGTTTTTT
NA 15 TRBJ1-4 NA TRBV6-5 CASSSEGNPNEKLFF TGTGCCAGCAGTTCGGAGGGCAATCCAAATGAAAAACTGTTTTTT
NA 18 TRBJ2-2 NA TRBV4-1 CASSQDRPGTANTGELFF TGCGCCAGCAGCCAAGATCGCCCCGGGACGGCGAACACCGGGGAGCTGTTTTTT
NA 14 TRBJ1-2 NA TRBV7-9 CASIPLGGIWGYTF TGTGCCAGCATCCCCTTGGGGGGGATATGGGGCTACACCTTC
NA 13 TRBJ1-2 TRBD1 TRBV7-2 CASSSQTGERYTF TGTGCCAGCAGCTCACAGACAGGGGAGCGCTACACCTTC
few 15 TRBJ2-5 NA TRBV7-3 CASSLTFTSTETQYF TGTGCCAGCAGCTTAACGTTCACTAGCACTGAGACCCAGTACTTC
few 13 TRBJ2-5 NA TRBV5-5 CASSLQVRTPLEF TGTGCCAGCAGCTTGCAAGTGAGGACCCCCCTGGAATTC
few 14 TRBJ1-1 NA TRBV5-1 CASSWAGTGTEAFF TGCGCCAGCAGCTGGGCGGGAACGGGAACTGAAGCTTTCTTT
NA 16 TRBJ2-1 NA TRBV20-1 CSARDFAQSSYNEQFF TGCAGTGCTAGAGATTTTGCACAGAGCTCCTACAATGAGCAGTTCTTC
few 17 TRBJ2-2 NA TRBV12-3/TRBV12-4 CASSFGYGGANTGELFF TGTGCCAGCAGTTTCGGCTACGGGGGCGCGAACACCGGGGAGCTGTTTTTT
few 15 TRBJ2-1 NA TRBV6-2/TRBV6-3 CASSYEGETYNEQFF TGTGCCAGCAGTTATGAGGGGGAAACTTACAATGAGCAGTTCTTC
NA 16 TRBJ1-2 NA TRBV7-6 CASSLGGIGLNYGYTF TGTGCCAGCAGCTTAGGGGGGATCGGCCTCAACTATGGCTACACCTTC
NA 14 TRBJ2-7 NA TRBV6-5 CASSRGTPGLEQYF TGTGCCAGCAGTCGGGGGACACCCGGTCTCGAGCAGTACTTC
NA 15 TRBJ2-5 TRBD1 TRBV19 CASSIPGTAQETQYF TGTGCCAGTAGTATACCCGGGACAGCTCAAGAGACCCAGTACTTC
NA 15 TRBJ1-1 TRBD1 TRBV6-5 CASSRPGQGDTEAFF TGTGCCAGCAGCCGACCGGGACAGGGGGACACTGAAGCTTTCTTT
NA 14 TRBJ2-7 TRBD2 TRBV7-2 CASSLLAGAHEQYF TGTGCCAGCAGCCTCCTAGCGGGGGCCCACGAGCAGTACTTC
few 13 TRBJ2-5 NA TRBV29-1 CSVDRQIQETQYF TGCAGCGTTGACCGACAGATACAAGAGACCCAGTACTTC
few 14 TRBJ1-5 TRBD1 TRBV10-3 CAISTDRIDQPQHF TGTGCCATCAGTACGGACAGGATCGATCAGCCCCAGCATTTT
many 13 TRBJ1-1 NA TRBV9 CASSVGGSTEAFF TGTGCCAGCAGCGTAGGGGGGTCCACTGAAGCTTTCTTT
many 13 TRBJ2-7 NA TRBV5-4 CASSFAGSYEQYF TGTGCCAGCAGCTTTGCAGGGTCCTACGAGCAGTACTTC
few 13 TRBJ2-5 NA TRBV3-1 CASSQEERQTQYF TGTGCCAGCAGCCAAGAAGAGAGACAGACCCAGTACTTC